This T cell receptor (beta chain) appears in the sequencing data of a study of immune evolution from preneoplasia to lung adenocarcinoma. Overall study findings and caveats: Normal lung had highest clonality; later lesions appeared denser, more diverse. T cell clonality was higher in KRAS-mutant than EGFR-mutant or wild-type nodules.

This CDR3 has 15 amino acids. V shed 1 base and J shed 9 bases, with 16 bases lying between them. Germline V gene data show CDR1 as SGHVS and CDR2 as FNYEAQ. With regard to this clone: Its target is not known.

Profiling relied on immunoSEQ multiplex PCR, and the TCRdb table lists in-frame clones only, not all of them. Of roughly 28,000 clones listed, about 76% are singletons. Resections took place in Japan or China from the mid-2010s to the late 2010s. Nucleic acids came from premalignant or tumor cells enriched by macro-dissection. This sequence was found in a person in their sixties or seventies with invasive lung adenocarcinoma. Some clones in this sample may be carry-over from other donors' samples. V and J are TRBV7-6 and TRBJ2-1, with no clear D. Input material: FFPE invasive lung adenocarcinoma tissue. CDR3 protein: CASSLEAGLFGEQFF. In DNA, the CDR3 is TGTGCCAGCAGCTTAGAAGCTGGGCTATTTGGTGAGCAGTTCTTC.